This T cell receptor beta chain is from a study of HIV-infected patients and healthy controls. Study results and caveats: Donor HLA types were not determined in the study. CDR3 sharing between individuals was lower in HIV-infected patients than in healthy controls.

All unsorted peripheral T cells were captured because whole blood was used without fractionation. Peripheral blood, under 3 ml, was drawn for RNA extraction. In its sample, this clonotype was seen many times. Its antigen remains unidentified. Around 450 ng RNA was reverse transcribed with alpha and beta constant-region primers. Using multiplexing indices, alpha and beta chain libraries were generated apart by chain-specific third strand synthesis. The cDNA received a 5' RACE adapter containing a random hexamer plus an SP2 sequencing primer site. TCRdb redid the calling of the 5' RACE reads with MiXCR, one entry per CDR3 protein. The table includes tens of thousands of distinct CDR3 sequences, approximately 7.7% detected once. The CDR3 length is 21 residues. The J segment lost 4 bases and the V segment lost 2 bases, leaving 24 bases of the junction unmatched. From germline, CDR1 is DFQATT and CDR2 SNEGSKA (reference sequence).

The receptor comes from an adult in good health. Material for sequencing was blood. The V call is TRBV20-1, the J call TRBJ2-2, with 8 bases aligning to TRBD2. The CDR3 loop reads CSARRPDFAGGPGRFTGELFF. The CDR3 DNA reads TGCAGTGCTAGACGTCCCGACTTTGCGGGGGGTCCCGGCCGTTTCACCGGGGAGCTGTTTTTT.